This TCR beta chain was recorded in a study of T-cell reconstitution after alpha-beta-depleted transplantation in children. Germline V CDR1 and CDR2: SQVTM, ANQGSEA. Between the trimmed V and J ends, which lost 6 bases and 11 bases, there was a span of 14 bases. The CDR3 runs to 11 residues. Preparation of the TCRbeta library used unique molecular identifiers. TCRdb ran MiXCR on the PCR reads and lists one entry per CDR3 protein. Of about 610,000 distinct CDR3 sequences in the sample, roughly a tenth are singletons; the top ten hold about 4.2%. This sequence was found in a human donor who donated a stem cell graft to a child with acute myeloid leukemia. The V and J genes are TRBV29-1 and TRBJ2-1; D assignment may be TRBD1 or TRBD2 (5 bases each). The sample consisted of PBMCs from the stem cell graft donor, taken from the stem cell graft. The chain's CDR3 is CSVSLGDQQFF. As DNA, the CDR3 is TGCAGCGTCTCCTTAGGGGACCAGCAGTTCTTC.